This T cell receptor (beta chain) was captured by sequencing in a study of glioma-infiltrating T cells after dendritic cell vaccination. Study-wide background: Samples are from glioblastoma patients in Phase I and II dendritic cell vaccine trials. General observations from the study: The cohort had few patients with full blood and tumor sets.

J lost 3 bases, V lost 2 bases, and 2 bases had no gene match. There are 15 residues in the CDR3. Germline-derived CDR1 and CDR2 are MNHEY and SMNVEV (reference sequence). On this clone: Its specificity is unknown.

Input was approximately 1.8 ug genomic DNA, or all available if less. The protocol was immunoSEQ multiplex PCR, while the TCRdb copy is restricted to in-frame clones and leaves out a portion. The sample contains around 73,000 clones, roughly 80% of which appear only once. This specimen consisted of blood, obtained before dendritic cell vaccination. The receptor was isolated from a human donor with glioblastoma. The chain recombines TRBV27 with TRBJ1-2; 11 positions agree with TRBD1. CDR3 coding DNA: TGTGCCAGCAGTTTAGGGACAGGGGGAGACTATGGCTACACCTTC. This sequence encodes CASSLGTGGDYGYTF.